This entry lists 19 T cell receptor beta chains sequenced from one sample in a study of T cell changes during pregnancy in multiple sclerosis. Produced via immunoSEQ multiplex PCR; TCRdb's table is partial and in-frame only. The sample carries about 40,000 clones, approximately 94% recorded once. The sequencing used peripheral blood, collected before pregnancy. Every receptor here comes from a female donor with multiple sclerosis, enrolled in a pregnancy study.

The chain has TRBV27 and TRBJ1-1, with a tentative D call TRBD1 (6 bases). The CDR3 runs to 17 residues. The germline V gene encodes CDR1 MNHEY and CDR2 SMNVEV (reference sequence). V lost 5 bases, J lost 0 bases, and 19 bases lay in between. CDR3 bases: TGTGCCAGCAGTCCTCAATTTGGACAGCTCATGAACACTGAAGCTTTCTTT. Translated, it gives CASSPQFGQLMNTEAFF.

The chain uses TRBV5-1 and TRBJ2-1, with a tentative D call TRBD2 (6 bases). V was shortened by 0 bases and J by 9 bases, with 13 bases between the two germline ends. Germline V gene lookup returns CDR1 SGHRS and CDR2 YFSETQ. This CDR3 is built from 14 residues. The CDR3: CASSLEGGNFEQFF. CDR3 coding DNA: TGCGCCAGCAGCTTGGAAGGAGGGAACTTTGAGCAGTTCTTC.

The rearrangement links TRBV27 to TRBJ2-1; 10 nucleotides agree with TRBD1. The V segment lost 6 bases and the J segment 8 bases; nucleotides outside the gene matches: 10. CDR3 length: 15 residues. Germline CDR1 is MNHEY and CDR2 is SMNVEV (reference sequence). CDR3 protein: CASRETGGPGYEQFF. CDR3 DNA sequence: TGTGCCAGCAGGGAGACAGGGGGCCCGGGATATGAGCAGTTCTTC.

This chain connects TRBV7-2 to TRBJ2-2, with D possibly TRBD1 on 5 matching bases. The ends were cut back, 1 base at V and 7 bases at J, with 13 bases in the middle. The CDR3 extends over 15 amino acids. The germline gives CDR1 SGHTA, CDR2 FQGNSA. CDR3 nucleotides: TGTGCCAGCAGCTTAGTCAGGCCAGGGCTCGGGGAGCTGTTTTTT. Translation: CASSLVRPGLGELFF.

The CDR3 region is CASSFLDRGDYGYTF. CDR3 DNA: TGTGCCAGCAGCTTCCTGGACAGGGGAGACTATGGCTACACCTTC. The genes are TRBV5-4 and TRBJ1-2; 9 nucleotides agree with TRBD1. V shed 2 bases, J shed 3 bases, and the junction held 5 bases outside the gene matches. The CDR3 is 15 residues long. Germline V gene lookup returns CDR1 SGHNT and CDR2 YYREEE (reference sequence).

The chain has TRBV7-2 and TRBJ2-1, with 7 positions matching TRBD2. The CDR3 sequence is 15 residues long. J was trimmed by 7 bases and V by 5 bases; bases with no gene match: 11. From germline, CDR1 is SGHTA and CDR2 FQGNSA. The CDR3 bases are TGTGCCAGCAGCATTGGCCTAGCGGTCCTTAATGAGCAGTTCTTC. It specifies CASSIGLAVLNEQFF.

J is TRBJ2-7 and V is TRBV6-5; 7 nucleotides align to TRBD2. The CDR3 sequence is 15 residues long. In germline, CDR1 is MNHEY, CDR2 SVGAGI. V was clipped by 8 bases and J by 0 bases; unmatched bases: 10. The CDR3 bases are TGTGCCAGCGCCTATAGGGTAGCGGGCTCCTACGAGCAGTACTTC. Its translation is CASAYRVAGSYEQYF.

The chain carries TRBV28 and TRBJ2-7; D not certain. The length of the CDR3 is 13 residues. Trimming left V 8 bases short and J 0 bases short, with 11 bases between. Germline CDR1 and CDR2: MDHEN and SYDVKM. CDR3 in DNA: TGTGCCAGCGGCCGGGTCCTCTCCTACGAGCAGTACTTC. It translates to CASGRVLSYEQYF. The full variable domain, completed using reference TRBV28 and TRBJ2-7, is DVKVTQSSRYLVKRTGEKVFLECVQDMDHENMFWYRQDPGLGLRLIYFSYDVKMKEKGDIPEGYSVSREKKERFSLILESASTNQTSMYLCASGRVLSYEQYFGPGTRLTVT.

The chain joins TRBV7-9 to TRBJ1-1; TRBD1 matches at 11 bases. The germline V gene has CDR1 SEHNR and CDR2 FQNEAQ (reference sequence). Trimming cost V 2 bases and J 5 bases; bases outside gene matches: 10. This CDR3 contains 17 residues. Written as DNA, the CDR3 is TGTGCCAGCAGCTTAAACCCGGACAGGGGGCGGAGGACTGAAGCTTTCTTT. Translating gives CASSLNPDRGRRTEAFF.

The chain couples TRBV10-1 to TRBJ2-1; 10 bases map to TRBD2. The V segment lost 4 bases and the J segment 8 bases; nucleotides outside the gene matches: 5. There are 14 residues in the CDR3. Germline V gives CDR1 WNHNN, CDR2 SYGVQD (reference sequence). The DNA of the CDR3 is TGCGCCAGCAGTGGTAGCGGGAGGTTCGATGAGCAGTTCTTC. Its translation is CASSGSGRFDEQFF.

This clone was found a few times. The chain employs TRBV30 and TRBJ1-1; D not certain. V was trimmed by 3 bases and J by 7 bases, leaving 12 bases between them. The CDR3 has 12 residues. Germline V CDR1 and CDR2: GTSNPN, SVGIG (reference sequence). CDR3 DNA sequence: TGTGCCTGGAGCGAGACTTTCATTGAAGCTTTCTTT. This gives the protein CAWSETFIEAFF.

The V gene is TRBV11-2, the J gene TRBJ2-3, with 8 bases aligning to TRBD2. Germline CDR1 and CDR2: SGHAT and FQNNGV. Trimming removed 2 bases from V and 5 bases from J; junction bases left unmatched: 3. CDR3 length: 14 amino acids. CDR3 in DNA: TGTGCCAGCAGCTTACAGCGGGGGATAGATACGCAGTATTTT. This gives the protein CASSLQRGIDTQYF.

This clone was observed a few times. V is TRBV7-3 and J is TRBJ1-1; D gene uncertain. The germline V gene has CDR1 SGHTA and CDR2 FQGTGA. There are 13 residues in the CDR3. V lost 5 bases, J lost 2 bases, and 9 bases lay in between. The CDR3 here is CASSPYINTEAFF. CDR3 bases: TGTGCCAGCAGCCCCTATATTAACACTGAAGCTTTCTTT. Full variable domain (remainder filled in from reference TRBV7-3 and TRBJ1-1): GAGVSQTPSNKVTEKGKYVELRCDPISGHTALYWYRQSLGQGPEFLIYFQGTGAADDSGLPNDRFFAVRPEGSVSTLKIQRTERGDSAVYLCASSPYINTEAFFGQGTRLTVV.

The chain uses TRBV7-2 and TRBJ2-7; 9 bases match TRBD1. Germline CDR1 SGHTA, CDR2 FQGNSA. V shed 4 bases, J shed 5 bases, and the junction held 12 bases outside the gene matches. This CDR3 has 16 residues. DNA of the CDR3: TGTGCCAGCAGCTCCGACGACAGGGGGAGGGTGGACGAGCAGTACTTC. Protein product: CASSSDDRGRVDEQYF.

This clone was counted a single time. The rearrangement links TRBV5-1 to TRBJ2-2; weak D call: TRBD1 (6 bases). The CDR3 extends over 16 amino acids. Between the trimmed V and J ends, which lost 3 bases and 3 bases, there was a span of 15 bases. Germline V gives CDR1 SGHRS, CDR2 YFSETQ. The CDR3 nucleotides read TGCGCCAGCAGCTCACCTAGGGGGTTAGACACCGGGGAGCTGTTTTTT. Its protein is CASSSPRGLDTGELFF.

The V and J genes are TRBV10-3 and TRBJ1-1; D possibly corresponds to TRBD1 (5 bases). The germline CDR1 and CDR2 sequences are ENHRY and SYGVKD. V shed 3 bases and J shed 4 bases, with 15 bases lying between them. This CDR3 has 15 amino acids. The CDR3 DNA reads as TGTGCCATCAGTGAAGAGACAGTTCACGGCACTGAAGCTTTCTTT. This sequence encodes CAISEETVHGTEAFF.

The gene calls are TRBV27 and TRBJ2-7; the D gene is possibly TRBD2 (5 bases). V lost 3 bases and J 0 bases, leaving 15 bases between the germline ends. CDR1 and CDR2 from the germline V gene are MNHEY and SMNVEV (reference sequence). This CDR3 has 16 residues. The CDR3 DNA sequence: TGTGCCAGCAGTTTTCGGACTTCCCCGAGCTCCTACGAGCAGTACTTC. Its protein product is CASSFRTSPSSYEQYF.

This chain uses TRBV11-2 with TRBJ2-7; D gene uncertain. Germline V gives CDR1 SGHAT, CDR2 FQNNGV. This CDR3 is built from 14 residues. The germline V and J ends were trimmed by 2 bases and 0 bases, with 8 bases remaining between them. The CDR3 sequence is CASSLNGASYEQYF. In DNA form, the CDR3 reads TGTGCCAGCAGCTTAAACGGAGCCTCCTACGAGCAGTACTTC.

The chain couples TRBV10-1 to TRBJ2-7; 11 bases match TRBD1. Germline V lookup: CDR1 WNHNN, CDR2 SYGVQD (reference sequence). After removal of 6 bases from V and 5 bases from J, the junction contained 3 bases not matched to a gene. The CDR3 runs 13 residues. The CDR3 protein is CASRGQGVHEQYF. The CDR3 nucleotides are TGCGCCAGCAGGGGACAGGGGGTCCACGAGCAGTACTTC.